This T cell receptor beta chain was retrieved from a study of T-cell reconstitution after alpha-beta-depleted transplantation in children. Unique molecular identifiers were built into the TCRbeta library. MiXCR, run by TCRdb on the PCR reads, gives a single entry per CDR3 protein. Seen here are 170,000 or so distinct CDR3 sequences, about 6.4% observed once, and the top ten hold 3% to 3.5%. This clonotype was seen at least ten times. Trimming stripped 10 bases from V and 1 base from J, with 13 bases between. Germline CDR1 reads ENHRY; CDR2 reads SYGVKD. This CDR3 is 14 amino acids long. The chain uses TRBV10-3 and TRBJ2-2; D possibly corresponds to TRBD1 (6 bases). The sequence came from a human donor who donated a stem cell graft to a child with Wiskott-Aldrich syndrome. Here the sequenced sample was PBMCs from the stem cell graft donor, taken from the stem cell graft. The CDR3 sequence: CATHPGQNTGELFF. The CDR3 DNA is TGTGCCACCCATCCGGGACAGAACACCGGGGAGCTGTTTTTT.